This entry lists 11 T cell receptor beta chains sequenced from one sample in a study of cytomegalovirus exposure and HLA in healthy donors. 13 Jbeta primers and 60 Vbeta primers were used for the PCR. Some clones are missing from TCRdb's copy, which holds only in-frame ones; the method was immunoSEQ multiplex PCR. The sample consists of over 100,000 clones, about 74% of them appearing once. Sequencing used PBMCs. All receptors come from a middle-aged man in good health and CMV-seropositive.

The J gene is TRBJ2-5, the V gene TRBV2; D is perhaps TRBD1 (5 bases). Germline CDR1 reads SNHLY; CDR2 reads FYNNEI. Trimming left V 3 bases short and J 8 bases short, with 16 bases between. The CDR3 has 14 amino acids. As DNA, the CDR3 is TGTGCCAGCAGTGAGGAGCAGGGCCCCCAAACCCAGTACTTC. Protein sequence: CASSEEQGPQTQYF.

The rearrangement joins TRBV29-1 to TRBJ2-1, with D possibly being TRBD1 (6 bases). V lost 6 bases, J lost 9 bases, and 12 bases lay in between. From germline, CDR1 is SQVTM and CDR2 ANQGSEA. This CDR3 has 11 residues. The DNA of the CDR3 is TGCAGCGTCAAGACAGGCAGTGAGCAGTTCTTC. Protein product: CSVKTGSEQFF.

V and J are TRBV6-5 and TRBJ1-3, with a possible D match to TRBD1 (6 bases). Germline assignment: CDR1 MNHEY and CDR2 SVGAGI. The CDR3 consists of 15 residues. Trimming left V 0 bases short and J 2 bases short, with 8 bases between. In DNA form, the CDR3 reads TGTGCCAGCAGTTACTCGCCAGGGGCTGGAAACACCATATATTTT. Translated: CASSYSPGAGNTIYF.

The chain employs TRBV10-3 and TRBJ2-3, with 10 positions matching TRBD1. The ends lost 6 bases at V and 5 bases at J; junction bases unmatched: 8. Per germline, CDR1 ENHRY and CDR2 SYGVKD. The CDR3 consists of 15 residues. The CDR3 sequence: CAISETGGRGDTQYF. DNA of the CDR3: TGTGCCATCAGCGAGACAGGGGGCAGAGGAGATACGCAGTATTTT.

In its sample, this clone was seen a few times. The chain couples TRBV11-3 to TRBJ2-3, with TRBD1 matching 10 bases. The CDR3 runs 15 residues. J lost 4 bases, V lost 4 bases, and 5 bases had no gene match. Germline V lookup: CDR1 SGHNT, CDR2 YENEEA. The CDR3 bases are TGTGCCAGCAGCTATGACAGGGGGCGCGCAGATACGCAGTATTTT. Protein sequence: CASSYDRGRADTQYF.

The gene calls are TRBV5-1 and TRBJ2-1; the match to TRBD1 covers 7 bases. V shed 3 bases, J shed 13 bases, and the junction held 4 bases outside the gene matches. This CDR3 spans 11 amino acids. Germline V gene lookup returns CDR1 SGHRS and CDR2 YFSETQ. The CDR3 coding sequence is TGCGCCAGCAGCTACGGGACAGCTCAGTTCTTC. Protein sequence: CASSYGTAQFF.

The chain carries TRBV5-1 and TRBJ2-1, with D unresolved. The V end was cut by 4 bases, the J end by 7 bases, with 15 bases between. Germline CDR1 is SGHRS and CDR2 is YFSETQ. This CDR3 has 14 residues. In DNA form, the CDR3 reads TGCGCCAGCAGCCCCCAGTTCCTTGGTAATGAGCAGTTCTTC. It translates to CASSPQFLGNEQFF. The full variable domain, its missing parts supplied by reference TRBV5-1 and TRBJ2-1, is KAGVTQTPRYLIKTRGQQVTLSCSPISGHRSVSWYQQTPGQGLQFLFEYFSETQRNKGNFPGRFSGRQFSNSRSEMNVSTLELGDSALYLCASSPQFLGNEQFFGPGTRLTVL.

This sequence joins TRBV7-6 and TRBJ2-3; TRBD2 agrees at 11 bases. Germline trimming cut 4 bases from V and 4 bases from J; bases unmatched to any gene: 4. The germline V gene encodes CDR1 SGHVS and CDR2 FNYEAQ. The CDR3 is 15 residues long. CDR3 sequence reads: CASSSLAGGPDTQYF. CDR3 nucleotide sequence: TGTGCCAGCAGCTCTCTAGCGGGGGGACCAGATACGCAGTATTTT.

The chain has TRBV18 and TRBJ2-1; D remains ambiguous. There are 14 residues in the CDR3. The germline CDR1 and CDR2 sequences are KGHSH and LQKENI. The V and J ends lost 3 bases and 5 bases respectively, with 11 bases between them. The CDR3, as DNA: TGTGCCAGCTCACCGAGTGCTGTAGACAATGAGCAGTTCTTC. This gives the protein CASSPSAVDNEQFF.

The V call is TRBV15, the J call TRBJ2-7; TRBD1 agrees at 7 bases. Per the germline V gene, CDR1 is LNHNV and CDR2 is YYDKDF (reference sequence). The ends lost 3 bases at V and 6 bases at J; junction bases unmatched: 2. The CDR3 loop spans 12 amino acids. The CDR3 region has the DNA TGTGCCACCAGCAGCGACAGGGCCGAGCAGTACTTC. Translation gives CATSSDRAEQYF. The whole variable domain, filled in from reference TRBV15 and TRBJ2-7, reads DAMVIQNPRYQVTQFGKPVTLSCSQTLNHNVMYWYQQKSSQAPKLLFHYYDKDFNNEADTPDNFQSRRPNTSFCFLDIRSPGLGDTAMYLCATSSDRAEQYFGPGTRLTVT.

The chain has TRBV18 and TRBJ2-2, with TRBD2 identical over 11 bases. The CDR3 contains 15 residues. J was trimmed by 0 bases and V by 9 bases; bases with no gene match: 3. Germline loops: CDR1 KGHSH, CDR2 LQKENI. This CDR3 is CASTSGSANTGELFF. In DNA, the CDR3 is TGTGCCAGTACTAGCGGGAGCGCGAACACCGGGGAGCTGTTTTTT.